The rows below give T cell receptor beta chains drawn from one sample of a study of cytomegalovirus exposure and HLA in healthy donors. Using immunoSEQ multiplex PCR, the repertoire was profiled, and TCRdb retains in-frame clones only, with some absent. The sample holds about 190,000 clones, under 85% seen once. Sequencing used PBMCs. The origin of the receptors is a woman in her late teens or twenties in good health and CMV-seronegative. Each CDR3 is given with its conserved first and last residue. The D gene is left open where the match is weak. Clone sizes are given selectively: once, few, many, or a class where the clone is expanded.

CDR3aa,CDR3nt,j_gene,abundance,v_gene,d_gene
CASSAQTLGLPPDTQYF,TGTGCCAGCAGCGCACAAACCCTGGGACTTCCCCCAGATACGCAGTATTTT,TRBJ2-3,once,TRBV9,.
CASSGVGTGYTEAFF,TGTGCCAGCAGTGGCGTAGGAACAGGGTACACTGAAGCTTTCTTT,TRBJ1-1,.,TRBV6-1,.
CASSVLAGTDTQYF,TGTGCCAGCAGCGTACTAGCAGGCACAGATACGCAGTATTTT,TRBJ2-3,.,TRBV9,.
CAWSVPGGGNQPQHF,TGTGCCTGGAGTGTACCAGGGGGCGGCAATCAGCCCCAGCATTTT,TRBJ1-5,once,TRBV30,TRBD1
CASSPQGALPTDTQYF,TGCGCCAGCAGCCCTCAGGGGGCCCTTCCCACAGATACGCAGTATTTT,TRBJ2-3,.,TRBV5-1,TRBD1
CASSSSRGVKNIQYF,TGTGCCAGCAGTTCCTCTCGGGGAGTCAAAAACATTCAGTACTTC,TRBJ2-4,few,TRBV28,.
CASSYSGGDTQYF,TGTGCCAGCAGCTATAGCGGGGGTGATACGCAGTATTTT,TRBJ2-3,few,TRBV7-6,TRBD2
CASSLGTVGTDTQYF,TGTGCCAGCAGCCTGGGGACAGTAGGAACAGATACGCAGTATTTT,TRBJ2-3,.,TRBV13,TRBD1
CASSLNRVGDEQYF,TGTGCCAGCAGCTTGAACAGGGTCGGCGACGAGCAGTACTTC,TRBJ2-7,.,TRBV7-9,.
CASSSRVVNYGYTF,TGTGCCAGCAGTTCGAGGGTCGTGAACTATGGCTACACCTTC,TRBJ1-2,.,TRBV6-5,.
CATAAGDGYTF,TGTGCCACTGCAGCGGGGGATGGCTACACCTTC,TRBJ1-2,.,TRBV19,.
CASSLAGTPGGYGYTF,TGTGCCAGCAGCTTAGCGGGGACCCCCGGGGGCTATGGCTACACCTTC,TRBJ1-2,once,TRBV7-9,.
CASSRTSGSGEQYF,TGTGCCAGCAGCCGGACGAGCGGGAGTGGAGAGCAGTACTTC,TRBJ2-7,.,TRBV27,TRBD2